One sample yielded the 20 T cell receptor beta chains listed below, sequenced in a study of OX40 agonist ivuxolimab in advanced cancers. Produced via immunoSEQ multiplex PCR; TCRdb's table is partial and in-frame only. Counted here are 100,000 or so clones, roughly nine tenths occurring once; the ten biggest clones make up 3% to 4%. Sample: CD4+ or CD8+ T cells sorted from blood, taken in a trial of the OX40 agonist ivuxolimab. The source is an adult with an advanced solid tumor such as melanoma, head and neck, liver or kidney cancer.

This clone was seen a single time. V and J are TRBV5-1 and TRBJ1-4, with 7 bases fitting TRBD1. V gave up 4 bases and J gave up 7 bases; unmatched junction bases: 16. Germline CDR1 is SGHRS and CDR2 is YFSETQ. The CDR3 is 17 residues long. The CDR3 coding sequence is TGCGCCAGCAGCATTGACAGGGAATATAAGGATCGTGAAAAACTGTTTTTT. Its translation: CASSIDREYKDREKLFF.

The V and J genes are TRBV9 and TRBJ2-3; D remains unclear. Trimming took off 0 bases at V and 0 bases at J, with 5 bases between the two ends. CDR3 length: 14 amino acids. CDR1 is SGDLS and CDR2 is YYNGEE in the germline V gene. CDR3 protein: CASSVGDSTDTQYF. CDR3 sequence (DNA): TGTGCCAGCAGCGTAGGTGATAGCACAGATACGCAGTATTTT.

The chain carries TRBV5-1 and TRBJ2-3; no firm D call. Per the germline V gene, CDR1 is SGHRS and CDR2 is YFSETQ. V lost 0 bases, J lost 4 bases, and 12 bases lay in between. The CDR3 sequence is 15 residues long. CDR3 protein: CASSLVIKNPDTQYF. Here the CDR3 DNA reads TGCGCCAGCAGCTTGGTTATAAAGAACCCAGATACGCAGTATTTT.

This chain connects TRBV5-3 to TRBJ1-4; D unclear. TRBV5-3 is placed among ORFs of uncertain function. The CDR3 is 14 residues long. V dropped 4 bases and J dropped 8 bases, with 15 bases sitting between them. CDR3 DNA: TGTGCCAGAAGCCTCGGGAGGTTGGAGGAAAAACTGTTTTTT. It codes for CARSLGRLEEKLFF.

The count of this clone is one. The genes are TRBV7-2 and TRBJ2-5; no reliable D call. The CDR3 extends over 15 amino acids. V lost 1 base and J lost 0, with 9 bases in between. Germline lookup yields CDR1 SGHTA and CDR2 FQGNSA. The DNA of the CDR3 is TGTGCCAGCAGCTTAGGGCCCTTCAACCAAGAGACCCAGTACTTC. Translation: CASSLGPFNQETQYF.

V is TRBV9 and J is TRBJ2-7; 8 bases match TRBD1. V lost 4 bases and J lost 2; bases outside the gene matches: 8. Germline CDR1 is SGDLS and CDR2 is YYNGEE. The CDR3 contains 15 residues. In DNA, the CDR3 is TGTGCCAGCAGCCCCCGACAGGGGCCTCCCTACGAGCAGTACTTC. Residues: CASSPRQGPPYEQYF. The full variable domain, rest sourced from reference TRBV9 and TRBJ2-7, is DSGVTQTPKHLITATGQRVTLRCSPRSGDLSVYWYQQSLDQGLQFLIQYYNGEERAKGNILERFSAQQFPDLHSELNLSSLELGDSALYFCASSPRQGPPYEQYFGPGTRLTVT.

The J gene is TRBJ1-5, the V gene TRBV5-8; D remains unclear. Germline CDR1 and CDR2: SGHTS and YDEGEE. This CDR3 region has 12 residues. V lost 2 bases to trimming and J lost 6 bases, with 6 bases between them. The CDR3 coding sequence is TGTGCCAGCAGCTTTGGTGGTCAGCCCCAGCATTTT. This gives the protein CASSFGGQPQHF.

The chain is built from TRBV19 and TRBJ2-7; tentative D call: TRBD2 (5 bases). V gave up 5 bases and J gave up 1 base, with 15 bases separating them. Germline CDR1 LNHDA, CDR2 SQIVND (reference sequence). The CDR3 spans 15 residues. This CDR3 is CASSVASSGSYEQYF. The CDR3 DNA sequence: TGTGCCAGTAGTGTCGCGTCATCGGGATCCTACGAGCAGTACTTC.

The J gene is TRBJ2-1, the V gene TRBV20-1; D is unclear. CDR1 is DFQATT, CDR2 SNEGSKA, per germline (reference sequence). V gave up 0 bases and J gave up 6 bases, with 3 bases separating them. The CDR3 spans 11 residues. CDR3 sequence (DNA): TGCAGTGCTAGAGATGTCAATGAGCAGTTCTTC. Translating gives CSARDVNEQFF.

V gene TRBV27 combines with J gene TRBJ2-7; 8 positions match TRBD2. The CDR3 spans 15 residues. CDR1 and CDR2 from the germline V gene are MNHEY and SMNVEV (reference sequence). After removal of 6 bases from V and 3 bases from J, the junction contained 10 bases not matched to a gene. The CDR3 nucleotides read TGTGCCAGCAGCCCCTCCCAGCGGGGGTACTACGAGCAGTACTTC. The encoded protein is CASSPSQRGYYEQYF.

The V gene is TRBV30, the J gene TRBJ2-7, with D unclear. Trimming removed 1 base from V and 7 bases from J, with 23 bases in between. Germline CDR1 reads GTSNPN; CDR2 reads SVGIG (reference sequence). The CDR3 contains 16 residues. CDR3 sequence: CAWSGLVTYSYVEQYF. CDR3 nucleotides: TGTGCCTGGAGTGGGTTAGTAACTTATTCCTACGTGGAGCAGTACTTC.

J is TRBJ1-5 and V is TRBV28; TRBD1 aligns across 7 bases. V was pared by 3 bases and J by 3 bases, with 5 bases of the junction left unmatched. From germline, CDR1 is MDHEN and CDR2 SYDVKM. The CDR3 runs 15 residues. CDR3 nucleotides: TGTGCCAGCAGTTTTTTGACAGGGACCAATCAGCCCCAGCATTTT. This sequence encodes CASSFLTGTNQPQHF.

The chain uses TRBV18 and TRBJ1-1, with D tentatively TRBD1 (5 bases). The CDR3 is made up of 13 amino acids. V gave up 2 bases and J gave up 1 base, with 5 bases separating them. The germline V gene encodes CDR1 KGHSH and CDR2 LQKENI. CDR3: CASSPGTNTEAFF. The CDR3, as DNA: TGTGCCAGCTCACCAGGGACGAACACTGAAGCTTTCTTT. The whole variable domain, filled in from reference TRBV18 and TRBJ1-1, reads NAGVMQNPRHLVRRRGQEARLRCSPMKGHSHVYWYRQLPEEGLKFMVYLQKENIIDESGMPKERFSAEFPKEGPSILRIQQVVRGDSAAYFCASSPGTNTEAFFGQGTRLTVV.

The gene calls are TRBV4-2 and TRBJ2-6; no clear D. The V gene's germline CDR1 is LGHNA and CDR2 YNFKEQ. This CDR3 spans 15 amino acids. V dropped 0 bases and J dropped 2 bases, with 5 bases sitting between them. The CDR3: CASSQDTTGANVLTF. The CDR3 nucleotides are TGTGCCAGCAGCCAAGATACTACTGGGGCCAACGTCCTGACTTTC.

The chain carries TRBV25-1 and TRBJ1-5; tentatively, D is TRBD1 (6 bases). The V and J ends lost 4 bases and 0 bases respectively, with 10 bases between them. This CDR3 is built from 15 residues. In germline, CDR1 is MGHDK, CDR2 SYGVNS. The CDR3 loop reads CASSGGLASNQPQHF. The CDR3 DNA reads TGTGCCAGCAGTGGGGGGCTAGCTAGCAATCAGCCCCAGCATTTT.

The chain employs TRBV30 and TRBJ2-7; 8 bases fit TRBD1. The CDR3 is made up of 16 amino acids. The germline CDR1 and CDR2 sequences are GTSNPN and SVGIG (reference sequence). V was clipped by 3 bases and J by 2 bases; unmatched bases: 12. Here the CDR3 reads CAWRPQAGTGTYEQYF. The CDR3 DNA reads TGTGCCTGGAGGCCCCAAGCCGGGACAGGAACCTACGAGCAGTACTTC.

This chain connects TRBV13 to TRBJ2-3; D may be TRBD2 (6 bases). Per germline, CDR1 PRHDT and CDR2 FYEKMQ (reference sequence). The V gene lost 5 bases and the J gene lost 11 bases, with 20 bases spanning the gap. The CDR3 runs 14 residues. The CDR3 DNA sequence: TGTGCCAGCAGCCACCCACAAAGCTTGGGGGGGCAGTATTTT. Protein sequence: CASSHPQSLGGQYF.

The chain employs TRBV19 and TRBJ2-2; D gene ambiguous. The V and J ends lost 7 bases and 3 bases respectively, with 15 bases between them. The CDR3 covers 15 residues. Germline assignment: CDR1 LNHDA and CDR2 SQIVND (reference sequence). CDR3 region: CASMGTSLYTGELFF. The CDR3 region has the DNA TGTGCCAGTATGGGAACCTCCCTCTACACCGGGGAGCTGTTTTTT.

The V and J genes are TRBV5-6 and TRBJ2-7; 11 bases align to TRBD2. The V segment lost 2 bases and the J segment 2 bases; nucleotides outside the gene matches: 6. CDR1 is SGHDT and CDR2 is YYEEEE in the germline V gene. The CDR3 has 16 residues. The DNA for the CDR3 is TGTGCCAGCAGCTTATTAGCGGGAGGGCCAACCTACGAGCAGTACTTC. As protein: CASSLLAGGPTYEQYF.

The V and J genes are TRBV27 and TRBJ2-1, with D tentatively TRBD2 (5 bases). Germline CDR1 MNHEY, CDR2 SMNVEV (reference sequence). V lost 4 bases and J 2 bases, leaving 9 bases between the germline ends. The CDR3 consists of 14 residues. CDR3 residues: CASSSGFTYNEQFF. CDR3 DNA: TGTGCCAGCAGTTCGGGGTTTACCTACAATGAGCAGTTCTTC.